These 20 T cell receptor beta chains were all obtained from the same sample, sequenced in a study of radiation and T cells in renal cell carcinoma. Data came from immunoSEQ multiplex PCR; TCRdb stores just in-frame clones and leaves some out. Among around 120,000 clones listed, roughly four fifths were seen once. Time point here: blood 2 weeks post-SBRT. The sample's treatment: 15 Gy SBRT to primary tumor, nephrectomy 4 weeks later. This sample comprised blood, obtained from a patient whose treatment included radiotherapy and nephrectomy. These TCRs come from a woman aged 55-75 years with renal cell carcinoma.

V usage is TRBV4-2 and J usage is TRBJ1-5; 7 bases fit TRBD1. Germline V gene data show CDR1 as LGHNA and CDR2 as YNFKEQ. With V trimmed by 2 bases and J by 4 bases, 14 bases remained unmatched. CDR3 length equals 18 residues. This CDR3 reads CASSQKTGSVSWNQPQHF. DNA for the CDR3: TGTGCCAGCAGCCAAAAGACAGGGTCCGTCTCGTGGAATCAGCCCCAGCATTTT.

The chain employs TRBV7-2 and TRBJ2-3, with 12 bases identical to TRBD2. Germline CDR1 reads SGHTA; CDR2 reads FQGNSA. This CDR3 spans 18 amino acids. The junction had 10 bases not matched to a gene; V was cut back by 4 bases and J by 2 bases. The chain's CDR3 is CASSSPRASGRATDTQYF. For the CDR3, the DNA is TGTGCCAGCAGCTCGCCAAGGGCTAGCGGGAGGGCCACAGATACGCAGTATTTT.

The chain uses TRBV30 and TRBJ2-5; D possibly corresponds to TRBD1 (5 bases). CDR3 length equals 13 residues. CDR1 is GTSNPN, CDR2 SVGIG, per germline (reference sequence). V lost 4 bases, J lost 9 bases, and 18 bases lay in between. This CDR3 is CAWTVGPPGSQYF. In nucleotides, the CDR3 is TGTGCCTGGACCGTGGGGCCGCCCGGGTCCCAGTACTTC.

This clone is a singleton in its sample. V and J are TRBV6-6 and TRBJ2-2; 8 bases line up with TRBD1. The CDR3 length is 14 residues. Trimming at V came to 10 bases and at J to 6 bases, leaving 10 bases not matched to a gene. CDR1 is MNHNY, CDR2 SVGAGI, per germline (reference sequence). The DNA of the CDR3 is TGTGCCATCGGACAGGGAGGTGATTCCGGGGAGCTGTTTTTT. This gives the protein CAIGQGGDSGELFF.

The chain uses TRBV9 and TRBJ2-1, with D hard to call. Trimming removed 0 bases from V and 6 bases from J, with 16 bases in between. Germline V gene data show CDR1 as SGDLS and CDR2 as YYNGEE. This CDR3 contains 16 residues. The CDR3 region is CASSVAAQLSSNEQFF. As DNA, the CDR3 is TGTGCCAGCAGCGTAGCGGCACAACTTTCGAGCAATGAGCAGTTCTTC. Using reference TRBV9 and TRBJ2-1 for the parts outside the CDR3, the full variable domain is DSGVTQTPKHLITATGQRVTLRCSPRSGDLSVYWYQQSLDQGLQFLIQYYNGEERAKGNILERFSAQQFPDLHSELNLSSLELGDSALYFCASSVAAQLSSNEQFFGPGTRLTVL.

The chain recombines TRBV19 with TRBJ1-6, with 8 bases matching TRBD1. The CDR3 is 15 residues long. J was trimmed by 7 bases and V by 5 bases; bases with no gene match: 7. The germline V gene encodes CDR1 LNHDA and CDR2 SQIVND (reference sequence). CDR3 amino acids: CASSDGQGLNSPLHF. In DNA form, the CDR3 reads TGTGCCAGTAGTGACGGACAGGGCCTGAATTCACCCCTCCACTTT.

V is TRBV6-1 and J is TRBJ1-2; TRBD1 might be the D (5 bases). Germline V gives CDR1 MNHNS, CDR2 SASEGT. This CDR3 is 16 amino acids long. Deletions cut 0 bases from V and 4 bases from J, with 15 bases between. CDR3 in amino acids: CASSEAVGQRGYGYTF. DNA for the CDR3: TGTGCCAGCAGTGAAGCGGTTGGACAACGGGGCTATGGCTACACCTTC.

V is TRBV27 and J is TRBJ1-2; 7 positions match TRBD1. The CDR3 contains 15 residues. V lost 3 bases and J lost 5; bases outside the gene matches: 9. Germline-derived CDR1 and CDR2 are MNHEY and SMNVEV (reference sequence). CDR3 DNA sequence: TGTGCCAGCAGTTTGCTGGGGGACAGTCGGTATGGCTACACCTTC. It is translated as CASSLLGDSRYGYTF.

The CDR3 reads CASSDPLLKPQHF. The CDR3 region has the DNA TGTGCCAGCAGCGATCCCTTACTTAAGCCCCAGCATTTT. The genes are TRBV9 and TRBJ1-5, with D unclear. The CDR3 is made up of 13 amino acids. Trimming took 3 bases from V and 8 from J, leaving 12 bases between them. Germline assignment: CDR1 SGDLS and CDR2 YYNGEE.

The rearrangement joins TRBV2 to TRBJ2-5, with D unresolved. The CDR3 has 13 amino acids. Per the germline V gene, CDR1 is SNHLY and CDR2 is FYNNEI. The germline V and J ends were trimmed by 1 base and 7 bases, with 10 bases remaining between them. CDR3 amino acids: CASSEGNQRTQYF. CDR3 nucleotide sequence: TGTGCCAGCAGTGAAGGAAACCAAAGGACCCAGTACTTC.

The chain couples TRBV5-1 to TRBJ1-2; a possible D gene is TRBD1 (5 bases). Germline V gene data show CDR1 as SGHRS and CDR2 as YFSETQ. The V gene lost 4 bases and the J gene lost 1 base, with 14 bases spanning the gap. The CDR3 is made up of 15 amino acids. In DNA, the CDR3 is TGCGCCAGCAGCAGGGACGGTGACTTTAACTATGGCTACACCTTC. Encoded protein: CASSRDGDFNYGYTF.

The CDR3 DNA reads TGTGCCAGCACCCCAGGGGCTTATAGCAATCAGCCCCAGCATTTT. Translation gives CASTPGAYSNQPQHF. The chain couples TRBV7-2 to TRBJ1-5; weak D call: TRBD1 (6 bases). This CDR3 region has 15 residues. CDR1 and CDR2 (germline): SGHTA, FQGNSA. The V end was cut by 7 bases, the J end by 0 bases, with 13 bases between.

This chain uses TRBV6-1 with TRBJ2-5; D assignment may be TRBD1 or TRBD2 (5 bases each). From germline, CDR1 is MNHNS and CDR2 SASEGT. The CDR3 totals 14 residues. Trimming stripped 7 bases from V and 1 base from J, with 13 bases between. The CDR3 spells CASMEGTLQETQYF. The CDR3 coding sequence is TGTGCCAGCATGGAAGGGACCCTCCAAGAGACCCAGTACTTC.

CDR3 region: CASSLADTQYF. The CDR3 DNA reads as TGTGCCAGCAGCTTGGCAGATACGCAGTATTTT. The rearrangement joins TRBV5-6 to TRBJ2-3; D ambiguous. The germline V gene has CDR1 SGHDT and CDR2 YYEEEE. V gave up 0 bases and J gave up 4 bases, with 0 bases separating them. The CDR3 length is 11 residues. The entire variable domain, with the rest obtained from reference TRBV5-6 and TRBJ2-3, is as follows: DAGVTQSPTHLIKTRGQQVTLRCSPKSGHDTVSWYQQALGQGPQFIFQYYEEEERQRGNFPDRFSGHQFPNYSSELNVNALLLGDSALYLCASSLADTQYFGPGTRLTVL.

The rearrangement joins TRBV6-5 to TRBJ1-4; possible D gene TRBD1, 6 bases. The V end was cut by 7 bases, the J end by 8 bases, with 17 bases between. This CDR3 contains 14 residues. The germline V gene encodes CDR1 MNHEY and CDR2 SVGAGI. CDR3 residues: CASTRSGAEEKLFF. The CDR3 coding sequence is TGTGCCAGCACTCGATCGGGGGCAGAGGAAAAACTGTTTTTT.

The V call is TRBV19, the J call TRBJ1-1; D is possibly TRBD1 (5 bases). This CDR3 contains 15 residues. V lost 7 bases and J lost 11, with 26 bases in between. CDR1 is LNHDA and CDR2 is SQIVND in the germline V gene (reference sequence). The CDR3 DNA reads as TGTGCCAGTAACGATGGAAGGGATCTGAGGGGAATGGCTTTCTTT. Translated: CASNDGRDLRGMAFF.

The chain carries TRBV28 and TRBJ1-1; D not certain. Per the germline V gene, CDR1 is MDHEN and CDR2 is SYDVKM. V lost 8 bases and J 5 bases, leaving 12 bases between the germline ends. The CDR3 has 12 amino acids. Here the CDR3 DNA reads TGTGCCAGCCTTAGACAACAAACTGAAGCTTTCTTT. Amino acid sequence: CASLRQQTEAFF.

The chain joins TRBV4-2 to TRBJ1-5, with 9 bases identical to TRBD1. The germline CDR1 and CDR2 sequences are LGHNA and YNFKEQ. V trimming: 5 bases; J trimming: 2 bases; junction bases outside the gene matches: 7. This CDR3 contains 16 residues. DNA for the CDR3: TGTGCCAGCAGCTTAACAGGGGGCTTAGGCAATCAGCCCCAGCATTTT. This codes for CASSLTGGLGNQPQHF.

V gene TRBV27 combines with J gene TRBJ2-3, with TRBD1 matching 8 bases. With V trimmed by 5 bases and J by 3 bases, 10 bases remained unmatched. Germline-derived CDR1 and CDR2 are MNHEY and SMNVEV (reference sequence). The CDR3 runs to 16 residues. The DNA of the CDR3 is TGTGCCAGCAGTCCCCCCGGACAGGGTGGTACAGATACGCAGTATTTT. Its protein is CASSPPGQGGTDTQYF.

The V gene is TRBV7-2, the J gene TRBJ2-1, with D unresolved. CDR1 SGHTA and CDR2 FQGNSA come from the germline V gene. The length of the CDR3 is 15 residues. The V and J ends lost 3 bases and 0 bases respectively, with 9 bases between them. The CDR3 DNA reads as TGTGCCAGCAGCTTCGCAGAGAGCTCCTACAATGAGCAGTTCTTC. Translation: CASSFAESSYNEQFF.